This TCR beta chain is drawn from a study of blood T cell repertoires in COVID-19. This CDR3 has 17 amino acids. CDR1 KGHDR and CDR2 SFDVKD come from the germline V gene. V was cut by 4 bases and J by 0 bases, with 17 bases left in between. Method: immunoSEQ multiplex PCR; TCRdb's copy keeps in-frame clones and lacks some. The repertoire includes 300,000 to 350,000 clones, more than 75% of them detected once, and 3% to 4% sits in the top ten. The chain couples TRBV24-1 to TRBJ1-1, with D possibly matching TRBD1 (5 bases). Material: peripheral blood. The TCR sequence derives from a woman aged 18 to 35 who had recovered from COVID-19. CDR3 in DNA: TGTGCCACCAGTGACCCGGCCAGCGGGGGGGTGAACACTGAAGCTTTCTTT. Residues: CATSDPASGGVNTEAFF.